This T cell receptor beta chain derives from a study of CXCR3 chemokines and chemotherapy response in bladder cancer (dated by TCRdb to between 2021 and 2023). For the wider study: The study examined whether intratumoral CXCR3 chemokine system activity predicted chemotherapy response in human bladder cancer.

Library preparation used PCR. Sequencing used an Illumina HiSeq 2500. The public sequencing data were trimmed at Q25 with fastp and processed into clonotypes with MiXCR by TCRdb, which kept only in-frame beta chains. CDR3 protein sequences are deduplicated, and each keeps its most common genes and DNA. The sample records approximately 10,000 distinct CDR3 sequences, 20% to 25% of which are singletons. The ten largest account for roughly 8.7% of the sample. This clonotype was seen at least ten times. The antigen it binds to is not known. Within one base of it there is no much larger clone, and no base qualities were kept. V is cut by 2 bases and J by 7 bases, and the space between the germline ends is 15 bases. The germline V gene supplies CDR1 MDHEN and CDR2 SYDVKM. The CDR3 covers 14 residues, taking in both the cysteine and the phenylalanine. Only the CDR3 DNA is retained, 42 bases long and in frame from the first base.

Recombination connected TRBV28 to TRBJ2-7; the D gene is perhaps TRBD1 or TRBD2, as each covers 5 bases. The material was obtained from a patient whose treatment included neoadjuvant chemotherapy. The receptor was isolated from a human donor with bladder cancer that did not respond to neoadjuvant chemotherapy. Here the CDR3 is given as CASSLEGNQREQYF. DNA sequence: TGTGCCAGCAGTTTAGAGGGGAACCAGCGGGAGCAGTACTTC.